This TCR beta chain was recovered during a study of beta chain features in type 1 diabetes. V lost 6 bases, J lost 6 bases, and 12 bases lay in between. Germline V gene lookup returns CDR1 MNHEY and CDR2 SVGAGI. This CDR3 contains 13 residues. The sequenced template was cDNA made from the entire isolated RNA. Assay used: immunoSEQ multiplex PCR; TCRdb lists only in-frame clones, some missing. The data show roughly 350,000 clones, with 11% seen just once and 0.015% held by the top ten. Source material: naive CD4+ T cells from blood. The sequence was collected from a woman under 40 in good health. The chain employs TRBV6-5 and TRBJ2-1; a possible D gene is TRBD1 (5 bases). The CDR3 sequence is CASRTLTVNEQFF. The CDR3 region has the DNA TGTGCCAGCAGGACCTTGACAGTCAATGAGCAGTTCTTC.